This TCR beta chain was profiled in a study of T cell responses to AZD1222 COVID-19 vaccine. The data were produced by immunoSEQ multiplex PCR, yet TCRdb's version contains in-frame clones alone and is incomplete. The sample contains 95,000 to 150,000 clones, around nine tenths of which appear only once. The CDR3 has 15 residues. Germline V gives CDR1 SGHNT, CDR2 YENEEA. Trimming took 8 bases from V and 5 from J; bases not matched to a gene: 11. Turning to this clone: Its antigen is still unknown.

Study findings and constraints: Receipt of two AZD1222 doses was followed by a rise in Spike-specific TCR breadth and depth. Clonal diversity may have been underestimated in mostly white British donors.

The J gene is TRBJ2-3, the V gene TRBV11-3, with TRBD1 matching 9 bases. Here the sequenced sample was peripheral blood, taken on day 0 of AZD1222 vaccination. This TCR was sampled from an adult in good health. CDR3 nucleotides: TGTGCCAGCGGTCCGGGACAGGGTACAGGAGATACGCAGTATTTT. Its protein product is CASGPGQGTGDTQYF.